This T cell receptor (beta chain) was sequenced for a study of T cell repertoires in cytomegalovirus infection. At the level of the study: Well-studied HLA-B-restricted CMV epitopes were used in the study alongside recently identified HLA-C-restricted ones. CMV infection and matching HLA type were both indicated by public TCR beta signatures. Regarding the study as a whole: HLA-C-restricted CMV clonotypes gave the most frequent clonotype in two of eight donors.

As to this clonotype: Antigen unknown.

The germline CDR1 and CDR2 sequences are MNHEY and SVGAGI. CDR3 length: 13 amino acids. Trimming removed 7 bases at V and 5 bases at J, with 11 bases between. TCRdb re-derived calls from the reads in MiXCR, one entry per CDR3 protein. Here the sample spans about 310,000 distinct CDR3 sequences, around a quarter being singletons. The chain combines TRBV6-5 with TRBJ2-2; weak D call: TRBD2 (5 bases). The material sequenced was cultured PBMCs, taken from culture after CMV antigen stimulation. The clonotype comes from a human donor in good health (CMV status not recorded). Some clones in this sample may be carry-over from other donors' samples. In DNA form, the CDR3 reads TGTGCCAGCACTGACTACGGGACCGGGGAGCTGTTTTTT. This codes for CASTDYGTGELFF.